Given below is one TCR beta chain in context. What antigen it recognizes has not been identified. No per-base quality is available; no much larger clone lies one base away. The source of the sample is a study of Ad26.COV2.S vaccination and SARS-CoV-2 variants (dated by TCRdb to the early 2020s). Broadly, across the study: Donors in the vaccine arm were drawn from COV1001, a multicentre, randomized, double-blind, placebo-controlled phase I-IIa trial testing Ad26.COV2.S in healthy adults. A total of roughly 32 samples were included in the TCR-sequenced set, comprising about 20 Ad26.COV2.S vaccine recipients, 5 placebo recipients and 8 SARS-CoV-2 convalescent individuals. Trial participants were randomized into five groups of five, in which low-dose or high-dose Ad26.COV2.S was given once or twice, or placebo was given on both occasions. TCRbeta repertoire sequencing served as the tool for gauging how specific and how broad the SARS-CoV-2-reactive T cell receptors were following Ad26.COV2.S vaccination. Throughout the experiments and outcome assessment, investigators stayed blinded to trial group allocation. Ad26.COV2.S was administered intramuscularly at a dose of 5x10^10 or 1x10^11 viral particles, either as one shot or as two shots given 56 days apart. Beyond this particular receptor, the publication reports: According to the authors, total T cell responses may have been underestimated by the TCR breadth and depth analyses. Comparable non-spike TCR breadth was observed between vaccine and placebo recipients, consistent with only spike being contained in the vaccine. Substantial breadth of spike-specific CD8+ and CD4+ T cell responses was reported after vaccination. Compared with placebo recipients, Ad26.COV2.S recipients showed higher spike-specific TCR breadth (P = 0.0014). The study lacked the statistical power to compare responses across vaccine doses or regimens.

The germline V gene supplies CDR1 SGHRS and CDR2 YFSETQ. Including cysteine and phenylalanine, the CDR3 has 13 amino acids. Of the read, only the CDR3 DNA is kept; its 39 bases are in frame from base 1. V was cut back by 4 bases and J by 4 bases, leaving a gap of 11 bases between them. The sample's treatment or condition label, in plain terms: over 15 received Ad26.COV2.S at low or high dose, single or two shots; five or six received placebo; per-sample allocation not given. For vaccine and placebo recipients, repertoires were sequenced using samples collected on day 63 after the first injection. Cohort 1b enrolled fewer than 30 adults aged 18-55 years at a single site in Boston, USA, between 29 July and 7 August 2020. As a vaccine, Ad26.COV2.S was a replication-incompetent adenovirus type 26 vector that expressed a prefusion-stabilized SARS-CoV-2 spike protein derived from the original Wuhan strain.

The immunoSEQ Assay was the method used to sequence TCRbeta CDR3 regions. After extraction, genomic DNA underwent amplification by bias-controlled multiplex PCR, followed by high-throughput sequencing. Turning to the authors' computational methods: Collapsing and filtering of sequences were performed to quantify the absolute abundance of each unique TCRbeta CDR3 region. T cell fraction was estimated by normalizing TCRbeta template counts to usable DNA, with usable DNA measured through amplification of reference genes found in all nucleated cells. Repertoire TCRs were annotated as SARS-CoV-2-specific when V gene, CDR3 amino acid sequence and J gene were exactly matched to a known reactive TCR set. The reference SARS-CoV-2 TCR set was obtained from MIRA and was filtered for enrichment in COVID-19-positive ImmuneCODE repertoires, whereby public or cross-reactive TCRs were removed. Using the MIRA antigens, annotated TCRs were further analysed by specific ORF or by position within an ORF. Depth was the summed frequency of annotated unique rearrangements, while breadth was defined as annotated unique rearrangements over total unique productive rearrangements. Two-sided Wilcoxon rank-sum tests were applied when comparing TCR breadth between groups. Not all clones reach the TCRdb copy of this immuneACCESS table, which keeps in-frame sequences only. Checked studies attribute under half of the gap to unresolved V genes and leave the rest unexplained. The V and J calls and clone size are taken from that table; D and trimming were inferred from the DNA. The sample yields 450,000 to 550,000 clones; approximately 92% were counted once. The top ten constitute over 2% of the sample.

Sequenced here: peripheral blood, sampled in a trial of Ad26.COV2.S vaccine versus placebo. This sequence uses TRBV5-1 and TRBJ2-5; the D gene assignment is perhaps TRBD1 or TRBD2, with each matching 5 bases. The receptor's source is a person aged 18-65 years who received the Ad26.COV2.S COVID-19 vaccine or a placebo. Here is the DNA: TGCGCCAGCAGCCTGAGGGGCGCAGAGACCCAGTACTTC. Its protein product is CASSLRGAETQYF.